This T cell receptor (beta chain) was captured in a study of T cell repertoires in ileal Crohn's disease (dated by TCRdb to about 2019). A note on the overall study: At the time of surgery, around 38% of patients were active smokers, and the median duration of disease was approximately 8 years. A Rutgeerts score higher than i0 was the definition used for endoscopic postoperative recurrence. Roughly half of the patients were given postoperative therapy, with ten to eleven receiving thiopurines and approximately 17 receiving anti-TNF agents. All patients had surgery for a complication: stricturing disease in about 60% and penetrating disease in about 39%. The study was conducted in parallel with a multicentre cohort built to find predictors of early endoscopic recurrence after ileocolonic resection. TCR repertoire analysis was done in fewer than 65 Crohn's disease patients from a prospective multicentre cohort. A total of approximately 170 mucosal samples from 57 patients were sequenced, collected from several sites on the surgical specimen as well as at postoperative endoscopy. Overall results and qualifications from the work: Patients who were active smokers at surgery had a significantly higher proportion of clonal expansions than non-smokers (about 25% vs 20%, p=0.02). Only a subgroup of patients, of unstated size, had mucosal CD4 and CD8 T cells sorted and sequenced. Higher high-frequency clone percentages at surgery were associated with endoscopic recurrence; all patients with clonality above 26.8% (18/57) had recurrence. More high-frequency clones were carried by sorted CD8 T cells than by CD4 T cells, suggesting that mucosal expansions were mainly CD8.

For commercial TCRB immunosequencing, about 500 nanograms of biopsy DNA were submitted for each sample. A two-step, amplification bias-controlled multiplex PCR was used by Adaptive Biotechnology to amplify CDR3 regions from genomic DNA. Primers covering every V and J gene segment were used in the first PCR, while barcodes and Illumina adapters were added in the second PCR. An Illumina instrument was used to sequence the CDR3 libraries. Concerning the study's data processing: The analysis drew on both the pipelines supplied by the vendor and custom analysis of the raw data in R/Bioconductor running R version 3.3.0. Clonality, which ranges from 0 to 1, was calculated as the inverse of the normalised Shannon entropy across all productive clones. The repertoire share taken up by the top 100 clones defined high-frequency clones, and only clones that passed a 95% confidence test were kept. The Simpson index measured repertoire diversity, and the Morisita-Horn index measured overlap between samples. TCRdb limited this immuneACCESS table to in-frame rearrangements with V and J called. A share of clones is missing; checked studies link under half to unresolved V genes, and the rest is unexplained. For V, J and clone size, that table is used; D and trimming come from the DNA. In all, the sample holds several thousand clones, and roughly four fifths of those were seen once. The ten largest clones take up around 7.6% of the sample.

On this clone itself: The antigen this receptor binds is unknown. Base-call qualities are not available, and no considerably larger clone is one nucleotide away.

Adults with ileal or ileocolonic Crohn's disease and an indication for ileocolonic resection were eligible for inclusion. Before DNA extraction, whole ileal mucosal biopsies were kept frozen at -80 degrees C. Genomic DNA was extracted from frozen whole biopsies with a TRizol-based method and quantified on a NanoDrop 2000 spectrophotometer. Sequencing input: ileal tissue. The origin of this receptor is an adult with Crohn's disease.

This receptor carries the CDR3 CASSPETVSTYNEQFF. The DNA reads TGTGCCAGTAGTCCTGAGACAGTATCTACCTACAATGAGCAGTTCTTC. Recombination joined TRBV19 with TRBJ2-1; TRBD1 is a weak D gene call, 5 bases matching. Reading from cysteine to phenylalanine, the CDR3 counts 16 amino acids. Here the CDR3 DNA is all that survives: 48 bases in frame from base 1. From a lookup of the germline V gene (reference sequence), CDR1 and CDR2 are LNHDA and SQIVND. The junction carries 16 bases between V and J, which are trimmed by 5 bases and 2 bases respectively.